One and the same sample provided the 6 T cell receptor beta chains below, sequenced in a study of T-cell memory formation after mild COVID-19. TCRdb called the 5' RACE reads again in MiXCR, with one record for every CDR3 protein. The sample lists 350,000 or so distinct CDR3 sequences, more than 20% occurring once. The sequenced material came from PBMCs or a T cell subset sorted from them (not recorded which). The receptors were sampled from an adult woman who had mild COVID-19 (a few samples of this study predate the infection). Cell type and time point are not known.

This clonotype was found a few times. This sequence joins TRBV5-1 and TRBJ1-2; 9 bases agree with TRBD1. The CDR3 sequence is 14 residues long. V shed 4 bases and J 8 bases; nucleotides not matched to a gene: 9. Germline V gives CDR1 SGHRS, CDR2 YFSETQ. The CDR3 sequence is CASSPAGTGKGYTF. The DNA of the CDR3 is TGCGCCAGCAGCCCAGCCGGGACAGGGAAAGGCTACACCTTC. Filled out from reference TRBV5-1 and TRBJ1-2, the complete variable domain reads KAGVTQTPRYLIKTRGQQVTLSCSPISGHRSVSWYQQTPGQGLQFLFEYFSETQRNKGNFPGRFSGRQFSNSRSEMNVSTLELGDSALYLCASSPAGTGKGYTFGSGTRLTVV.

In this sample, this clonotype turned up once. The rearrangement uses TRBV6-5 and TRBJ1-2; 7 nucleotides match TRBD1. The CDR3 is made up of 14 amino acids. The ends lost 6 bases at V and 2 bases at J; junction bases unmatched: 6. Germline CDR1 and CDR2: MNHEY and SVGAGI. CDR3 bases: TGTGCCAGCAGCCCTCAACAGGGGAACTATGGCTACACCTTC. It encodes CASSPQQGNYGYTF.

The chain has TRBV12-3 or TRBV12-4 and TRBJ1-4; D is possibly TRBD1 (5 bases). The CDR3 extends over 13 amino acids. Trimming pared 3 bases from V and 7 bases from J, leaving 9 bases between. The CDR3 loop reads CASSFFGGEKLFF. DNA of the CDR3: TGTGCCAGCAGTTTTTTCGGGGGTGAAAAACTGTTTTTT.

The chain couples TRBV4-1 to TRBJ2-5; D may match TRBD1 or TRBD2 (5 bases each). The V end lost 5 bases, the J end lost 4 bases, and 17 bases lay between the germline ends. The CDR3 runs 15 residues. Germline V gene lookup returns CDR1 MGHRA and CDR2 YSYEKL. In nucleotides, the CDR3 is TGCGCCAGCAGCAAGCGAACGGGACCTGGAGAGACCCAGTACTTC. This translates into CASSKRTGPGETQYF.

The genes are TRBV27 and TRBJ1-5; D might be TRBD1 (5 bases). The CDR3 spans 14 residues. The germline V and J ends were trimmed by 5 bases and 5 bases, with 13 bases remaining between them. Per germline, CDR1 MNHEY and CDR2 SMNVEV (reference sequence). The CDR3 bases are TGTGCCAGCAGTCCCCGGGACGGAGATCAGCCCCAGCATTTT. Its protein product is CASSPRDGDQPQHF.

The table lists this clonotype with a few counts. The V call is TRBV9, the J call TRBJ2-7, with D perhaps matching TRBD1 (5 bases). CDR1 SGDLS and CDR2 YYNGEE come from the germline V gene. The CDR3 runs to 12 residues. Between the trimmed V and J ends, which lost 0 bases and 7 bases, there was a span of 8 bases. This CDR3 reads CASSVDAGEQYF. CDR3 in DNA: TGTGCCAGCAGCGTAGATGCAGGGGAGCAGTACTTC.